Listed below are T cell receptor beta chains from one sample, sequenced in a study of beta chain features in type 1 diabetes. The repertoire was sequenced with immunoSEQ multiplex PCR; TCRdb's copy has only in-frame clones and lacks some. This table holds 330,000 or so clones, roughly 12% found once. The sequencing input was naive CD4+ T cells from blood. The receptors were sampled from a woman aged 18 to 35 with type 1 diabetes. The CDR3 runs from the conserved cysteine through the conserved F or W. The order of the fields is clone size, D gene, V gene, J gene, CDR3 DNA, CDR3 protein. The D gene is left open where the match is weak. Clone size is given for some rows only: seen once, a few or many times, or a class if the clone is expanded.

abundance: -; d_gene: -; v_gene: TRBV5-1; j_gene: TRBJ2-5; CDR3nt: TGCGCCAGCAGCCAACAAGAGACCCAGTACTTC; CDR3aa: CASSQQETQYF
abundance: -; d_gene: TRBD2; v_gene: TRBV5-6; j_gene: TRBJ2-7; CDR3nt: TGTGCCAGCAGCTTGGGAGGACTAGCGCAGCTTCCGGCACTTGGCGAGCAGTACTTC; CDR3aa: CASSLGGLAQLPALGEQYF
abundance: few; d_gene: TRBD1; v_gene: TRBV28; j_gene: TRBJ2-7; CDR3nt: TGTGCCAGCACCGGGACAGGGATTCTCCAGCAGTACTTC; CDR3aa: CASTGTGILQQYF
abundance: -; d_gene: TRBD1; v_gene: TRBV19; j_gene: TRBJ1-5; CDR3nt: TGTGCCAGTAGTAGCGCAGGGGGTCAGCCCCAGCATTTT; CDR3aa: CASSSAGGQPQHF
abundance: -; d_gene: TRBD2; v_gene: TRBV29-1; j_gene: TRBJ2-1; CDR3nt: TGCAGCGGGGGACTAGCGGGGGGTGTTAATGAGCAGTTCTTC; CDR3aa: CSGGLAGGVNEQFF
abundance: few; d_gene: -; v_gene: TRBV4-3; j_gene: TRBJ1-2; CDR3nt: TGCGCCAGCAGCCAAGAAACCGGGTTTAACTATGGCTACACCTTC; CDR3aa: CASSQETGFNYGYTF
abundance: -; d_gene: -; v_gene: TRBV2; j_gene: TRBJ1-2; CDR3nt: TGTGCCAGCAGTGGCCTGGGCGAGGGCTACACCTTC; CDR3aa: CASSGLGEGYTF
abundance: -; d_gene: -; v_gene: TRBV9; j_gene: TRBJ1-2; CDR3nt: TGTGCCAGCAGCGCAATTATGGGCAGGGGCTACACCTTC; CDR3aa: CASSAIMGRGYTF
abundance: few; d_gene: -; v_gene: TRBV6-6; j_gene: TRBJ1-5; CDR3nt: TGTGCCAGCAGTTCCTCAGATAGTCAGCCCCAGCATTTT; CDR3aa: CASSSSDSQPQHF
abundance: few; d_gene: TRBD2; v_gene: TRBV5-4; j_gene: TRBJ2-3; CDR3nt: TGTGCCAGCAGCTCGGGGGGGCGGTATACAGATACGCAGTATTTT; CDR3aa: CASSSGGRYTDTQYF
abundance: -; d_gene: -; v_gene: TRBV21-1; j_gene: TRBJ2-7; CDR3nt: TGTGCCAGCAGTATTAGGCAGTACTTC; CDR3aa: CASSIRQYF
abundance: -; d_gene: -; v_gene: TRBV27; j_gene: TRBJ2-1; CDR3nt: TGTGCCAGCAGTTTATTAAGCCATTCGCGCTCCTACAATGAGCAGTTCTTC; CDR3aa: CASSLLSHSRSYNEQFF
abundance: few; d_gene: -; v_gene: TRBV5-1; j_gene: TRBJ2-5; CDR3nt: TGCGCCAGCAGCTTTGCCAGCCAAGAGACCCAGTACTTC; CDR3aa: CASSFASQETQYF
abundance: -; d_gene: TRBD2; v_gene: TRBV4-3; j_gene: TRBJ2-3; CDR3nt: TGCGCCAGCAGCCCAGAGACTAGCGGGAGTTTAGATACGCAGTATTTT; CDR3aa: CASSPETSGSLDTQYF
abundance: few; d_gene: -; v_gene: TRBV7-2; j_gene: TRBJ2-3; CDR3nt: TGTGCCAGCAGCCCGGACCGGGGTGCAGATACGCAGTATTTT; CDR3aa: CASSPDRGADTQYF
abundance: -; d_gene: -; v_gene: TRBV30; j_gene: TRBJ1-1; CDR3nt: TGTGCCTGGAGTGGGCACCTGAACACTGAAGCTTTCTTT; CDR3aa: CAWSGHLNTEAFF
abundance: few; d_gene: -; v_gene: TRBV18; j_gene: TRBJ2-5; CDR3nt: TGTGCCAGCTCTCCAGGGTGGAGTCAAGAGACCCAGTACTTC; CDR3aa: CASSPGWSQETQYF
abundance: few; d_gene: -; v_gene: TRBV11-2; j_gene: TRBJ1-1; CDR3nt: TGTGCCAGCAGCTCCCAAGGGGATCCGAACACTGAAGCTTTCTTT; CDR3aa: CASSSQGDPNTEAFF
abundance: few; d_gene: -; v_gene: TRBV28; j_gene: TRBJ1-2; CDR3nt: TGTGCCAGCAGTTTAGGGCCCATCTACACCTTC; CDR3aa: CASSLGPIYTF
abundance: few; d_gene: -; v_gene: TRBV5-1; j_gene: TRBJ1-6; CDR3nt: TGCGCCAGCAGCTTGGCCGGGACTGGGAGATCACCCCTCCACTTT; CDR3aa: CASSLAGTGRSPLHF
abundance: few; d_gene: TRBD2; v_gene: TRBV27; j_gene: TRBJ2-5; CDR3nt: TGTGCCAGCCGCCCTGGGGGGGTGGAGACCCAGTACTTC; CDR3aa: CASRPGGVETQYF
abundance: few; d_gene: -; v_gene: TRBV4-1; j_gene: TRBJ1-1; CDR3nt: TGCGCCAGCAGCCAAGTAGGTGGGGAGGCAGCTTTCTTT; CDR3aa: CASSQVGGEAAFF
abundance: few; d_gene: TRBD2; v_gene: TRBV18; j_gene: TRBJ2-7; CDR3nt: TGTGCCAGCTCACCGTCGAGTAGCGGGAGGGGAGACGAGCAGTACTTC; CDR3aa: CASSPSSSGRGDEQYF
abundance: few; d_gene: TRBD2; v_gene: TRBV29-1; j_gene: TRBJ2-5; CDR3nt: TGCAGCGTGACCGGGACTAGCCAACCGGAGACCCAGTACTTC; CDR3aa: CSVTGTSQPETQYF
abundance: few; d_gene: TRBD1; v_gene: TRBV6-1; j_gene: TRBJ1-2; CDR3nt: TGTGCCAGCGAGACAGGGGGAATGGTTGGCTACACCTTC; CDR3aa: CASETGGMVGYTF
abundance: -; d_gene: TRBD2; v_gene: TRBV2; j_gene: TRBJ2-2; CDR3nt: TGTGCCAGCAGAGACCCGGGACTAGCGGGACCTGACACCGGGGAGCTGTTTTTT; CDR3aa: CASRDPGLAGPDTGELFF
abundance: few; d_gene: -; v_gene: TRBV2; j_gene: TRBJ1-4; CDR3nt: TGTGCCAGCAGAGACAGTAATGAAAAACTGTTTTTT; CDR3aa: CASRDSNEKLFF
abundance: -; d_gene: TRBD2; v_gene: TRBV9; j_gene: TRBJ2-1; CDR3nt: TGTGCCAGCAGCGCATCTCACTCGGGGGGCAATGAGCAGTTCTTC; CDR3aa: CASSASHSGGNEQFF
abundance: few; d_gene: TRBD1; v_gene: TRBV18; j_gene: TRBJ2-7; CDR3nt: TGTGCCAGCTCACCGGGGACAGGGTCCTACGAGCAGTACTTC; CDR3aa: CASSPGTGSYEQYF
abundance: -; d_gene: -; v_gene: TRBV7-9; j_gene: TRBJ2-7; CDR3nt: TGTGCCAGCAGCGCTACAGTCTACGAGCAGTACTTC; CDR3aa: CASSATVYEQYF
abundance: -; d_gene: TRBD2; v_gene: TRBV7-2; j_gene: TRBJ2-5; CDR3nt: TGTGCCAGCAGCGCGAGACTGTCGGGGGGGACGTACCAAGAGACCCAGTACTTC; CDR3aa: CASSARLSGGTYQETQYF
abundance: few; d_gene: -; v_gene: TRBV4-1; j_gene: TRBJ2-1; CDR3nt: TGCGCCAGCAGCCAAGAAAGCCGGGAGCAGTTCTTC; CDR3aa: CASSQESREQFF
abundance: -; d_gene: TRBD1; v_gene: TRBV5-6; j_gene: TRBJ2-5; CDR3nt: TGTGCCAGCAGCGGGACAGGGGAGGGAGAGACCCAGTACTTC; CDR3aa: CASSGTGEGETQYF
abundance: -; d_gene: TRBD1; v_gene: TRBV11-2; j_gene: TRBJ1-6; CDR3nt: TGTGCCAGCAGCCCGCCGACAGGGATCCATTCACCCCTCCACTTT; CDR3aa: CASSPPTGIHSPLHF
abundance: few; d_gene: TRBD1; v_gene: TRBV20-1; j_gene: TRBJ2-7; CDR3nt: TGCAGTGCTCCACAGGGGTACGAGCAGTACTTC; CDR3aa: CSAPQGYEQYF
abundance: -; d_gene: -; v_gene: TRBV18; j_gene: TRBJ1-2; CDR3nt: TGTGCCAGCTCACCCGTAGGGGTGAACTATGGCTACACCTTC; CDR3aa: CASSPVGVNYGYTF
abundance: -; d_gene: -; v_gene: TRBV9; j_gene: TRBJ2-7; CDR3nt: TGTGCCAGCAGCGTAGAAGGGCAGGGCGGCCACGAGCAGTACTTC; CDR3aa: CASSVEGQGGHEQYF
abundance: few; d_gene: TRBD1; v_gene: TRBV29-1; j_gene: TRBJ1-3; CDR3nt: TGCAGCGTTCTTACGACAGGGGTTGGTTCTGGAAACACCATATATTTT; CDR3aa: CSVLTTGVGSGNTIYF
abundance: few; d_gene: TRBD2; v_gene: TRBV6-6; j_gene: TRBJ2-5; CDR3nt: TGTGCCAGCAGTTACTCTACTCTGACTAGCGAGACCCAGTACTTC; CDR3aa: CASSYSTLTSETQYF
abundance: -; d_gene: -; v_gene: TRBV7-2; j_gene: TRBJ2-5; CDR3nt: TGTGCCAGCACCCGAGCCCCCCTACGAGAGACCCAGTACTTC; CDR3aa: CASTRAPLRETQYF
abundance: few; d_gene: TRBD2; v_gene: TRBV11-2; j_gene: TRBJ2-7; CDR3nt: TGTGCCAGCAGCTTAGTGGGACTACCTGGCGAGCAGTACTTC; CDR3aa: CASSLVGLPGEQYF
abundance: few; d_gene: TRBD1; v_gene: TRBV4-1; j_gene: TRBJ2-5; CDR3nt: TGCGCCAGCAGCCAAGTAGACAGGGACCAAGAGACCCAGTACTTC; CDR3aa: CASSQVDRDQETQYF
abundance: few; d_gene: -; v_gene: TRBV7-2; j_gene: TRBJ1-1; CDR3nt: TGTGCCAGCAGCTTAACGGGGGTCACTGAAGCTTTCTTT; CDR3aa: CASSLTGVTEAFF
abundance: -; d_gene: TRBD1; v_gene: TRBV18; j_gene: TRBJ1-4; CDR3nt: TGTGCCAGCTCATCGGGACAGGGTCCTGATGAAAAACTGTTTTTT; CDR3aa: CASSSGQGPDEKLFF
abundance: -; d_gene: -; v_gene: TRBV25-1; j_gene: TRBJ1-5; CDR3nt: TGTGCCAGCAGTGGGACTGGAAGCAATCAGCCCCAGCATTTT; CDR3aa: CASSGTGSNQPQHF
abundance: few; d_gene: TRBD2; v_gene: TRBV4-1; j_gene: TRBJ2-1; CDR3nt: TGCGCCAGCAGCCAAGGCGGACTAGCGGCCTACAATGAGCAGTTCTTC; CDR3aa: CASSQGGLAAYNEQFF
abundance: few; d_gene: -; v_gene: TRBV5-1; j_gene: TRBJ2-2; CDR3nt: TGCGCCAGCAGCTTGGCCCGGAACACCGGGGAGCTGTTTTTT; CDR3aa: CASSLARNTGELFF
abundance: few; d_gene: TRBD2; v_gene: TRBV7-2; j_gene: TRBJ2-3; CDR3nt: TGTGCCAGCAGCTTGCCCGGGGGGGAGACCTATACGCAGTATTTT; CDR3aa: CASSLPGGETYTQYF
abundance: few; d_gene: -; v_gene: TRBV27; j_gene: TRBJ2-2; CDR3nt: TGTGCCAGCAGTCCCCGGGCCGGGGAGCTGTTTTTT; CDR3aa: CASSPRAGELFF
abundance: -; d_gene: TRBD1; v_gene: TRBV6-5; j_gene: TRBJ1-5; CDR3nt: TGTGCCAGCAGCGACGACAGGGCTCAGCCCCAGCATTTT; CDR3aa: CASSDDRAQPQHF
abundance: -; d_gene: TRBD1; v_gene: TRBV30; j_gene: TRBJ2-5; CDR3nt: TGTGCCTGGTCCGGACAGGGCCCAGAGACCCAGTACTTC; CDR3aa: CAWSGQGPETQYF
abundance: -; d_gene: TRBD2; v_gene: TRBV4-3; j_gene: TRBJ2-2; CDR3nt: TGCGCCAGCAGCCAGGCGGGAGGGGTCACCGGGGAGCTGTTTTTT; CDR3aa: CASSQAGGVTGELFF
abundance: few; d_gene: -; v_gene: TRBV7-3; j_gene: TRBJ1-1; CDR3nt: TGTGCCAGCAGCTTACATCAGGAGAACACTGAAGCTTTCTTT; CDR3aa: CASSLHQENTEAFF